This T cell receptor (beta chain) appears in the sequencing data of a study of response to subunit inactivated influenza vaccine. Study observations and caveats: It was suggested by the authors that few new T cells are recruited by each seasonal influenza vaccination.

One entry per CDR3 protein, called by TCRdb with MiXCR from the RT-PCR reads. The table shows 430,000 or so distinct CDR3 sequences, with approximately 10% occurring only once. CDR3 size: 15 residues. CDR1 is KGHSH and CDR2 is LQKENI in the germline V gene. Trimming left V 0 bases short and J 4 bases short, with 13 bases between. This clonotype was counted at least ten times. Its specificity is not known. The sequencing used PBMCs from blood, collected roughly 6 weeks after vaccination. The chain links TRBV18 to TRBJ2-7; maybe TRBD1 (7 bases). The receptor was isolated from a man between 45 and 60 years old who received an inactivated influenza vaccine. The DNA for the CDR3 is TGTGCCAGCTCACCACCTGCAGGGGGGATTTACGAGCAGTACTTC. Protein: CASSPPAGGIYEQYF.